This TCR beta chain was documented in a study of T-cell reconstitution after alpha-beta-depleted transplantation in children. A library of TCRbeta sequences, prepared with unique molecular identifiers, was generated. Via MiXCR, TCRdb re-called the PCR reads, giving one row per CDR3 protein. Here the sample spans 300,000 to 400,000 distinct CDR3 sequences, 10% to 15% being singletons. The germline gives CDR1 SNHLY, CDR2 FYNNEI. This CDR3 region has 15 residues. The V end lost 5 bases, the J end lost 3 bases, and 14 bases lay between the germline ends. Specimen: PBMCs, collected from the stem cell graft. V is TRBV2 and J is TRBJ1-5; D unclear. This clonotype was sampled from a human donor who donated a stem cell graft to a child with Fanconi anemia. CDR3 amino acids: CASSPAPTDNQPQHF. As DNA, the CDR3 is TGTGCCAGCAGTCCAGCTCCCACAGACAATCAGCCCCAGCATTTT.